The source of this T cell receptor beta chain is a study of blood T cells in healthy people across ages. Notes on the study in general: Correlation between TCR beta diversity and naive T cell percentage was strong.

Germline CDR1 reads SGHDT; CDR2 reads YYEEEE. This CDR3 has 13 residues. The V and J ends lost 4 bases and 4 bases respectively, with 11 bases between them. A remark on this clonotype: Its specificity is unknown.

A second about 7 to 11 cycle PCR used barcoded and J-beta primers. TCRdb reanalysed the 5' RACE reads using MiXCR and keeps one entry per CDR3 protein. The sample yields 700,000 to 1,000,000 distinct CDR3 sequences, around 43% seen once. The receptor's source is a man aged 55 to 70 in good health. This chain joins TRBV5-6 and TRBJ2-5, with a tentative D call TRBD2 (5 bases). Sequenced: blood. The CDR3 region has the DNA TGTGCCAGCAGCATAGGGAGAGGAGAGACCCAGTACTTC. Translated: CASSIGRGETQYF.